These 23 T cell receptor beta chains were all obtained from the same sample, sequenced in a study of identical twins. TCRdb called the 5' RACE reads again in MiXCR, with one record for every CDR3 protein. The sample yields around 680,000 distinct CDR3 sequences, over 8.5% seen once. The same specimen was also included in a second study, on yellow fever vaccine responses in identical twins.

Sample: PBMCs. The receptors were gathered from a woman aged 18-29 years in good health.

This clonotype came up a few times. The chain joins TRBV20-1 to TRBJ2-7; perhaps D is TRBD1 or TRBD2 (5 bases each). The CDR3 is made up of 13 amino acids. CDR1 and CDR2 from the germline V gene are DFQATT and SNEGSKA (reference sequence). The V end lost 6 bases, the J end lost 5 bases, and 17 bases lay between the germline ends. This CDR3 is CSAPARVLDEQYF. CDR3 sequence (DNA): TGCAGTGCCCCCGCCAGGGTACTAGACGAGCAGTACTTC.

This clonotype occurred many times. The J gene is TRBJ1-5, the V gene TRBV29-1, with D perhaps TRBD1 (5 bases). The germline gives CDR1 SQVTM, CDR2 ANQGSEA. The CDR3 runs to 12 residues. The germline V and J ends were trimmed by 0 bases and 13 bases, with 13 bases remaining between them. The CDR3 region has the DNA TGCAGCGTTGAAGATCTTACAGGCTATCAGCATTTT. This codes for CSVEDLTGYQHF.

This clonotype was counted between two and nine times. The chain links TRBV2 to TRBJ2-7; D is possibly TRBD1 (6 bases). V was pared by 6 bases and J by 7 bases, with 13 bases between. This CDR3 contains 12 residues. Germline V gene data show CDR1 as SNHLY and CDR2 as FYNNEI. The CDR3 DNA reads TGTGCCAGCAGGGATCAGGGGTGGGAGCAGTACTTC. Amino acids: CASRDQGWEQYF.

The chain carries TRBV7-8 and TRBJ1-1; 9 nucleotides agree with TRBD1. Germline CDR1 is SGHVS and CDR2 is FQNEAQ. The CDR3 has 15 amino acids. V was pared by 1 base and J by 3 bases, with 3 bases of the junction left unmatched. The CDR3 reads CASSLETGGYTEAFF. In nucleotides, the CDR3 is TGTGCCAGCAGCTTAGAGACAGGGGGGTACACTGAAGCTTTCTTT.

There are many counts of this clonotype. The chain combines TRBV20-1 with TRBJ2-5; D gene ambiguous. The V gene lost 0 bases and the J gene lost 1 base, with 9 bases spanning the gap. This CDR3 has 14 amino acids. Per germline, CDR1 DFQATT and CDR2 SNEGSKA (reference sequence). The CDR3 DNA sequence: TGCAGTGCTAGAGATTGGCGTCTCCAAGAGACCCAGTACTTC. It specifies CSARDWRLQETQYF.

This clonotype was detected many times. The chain employs TRBV4-1 and TRBJ2-7; D possibly corresponds to TRBD1 (6 bases). V lost 3 bases and J lost 5, with 20 bases in between. The germline gives CDR1 MGHRA, CDR2 YSYEKL. The CDR3 length is 16 residues. The CDR3 here is CASSQVGTRQTNEQYF. The CDR3 bases are TGCGCCAGCAGCCAGGTCGGGACACGTCAAACAAACGAGCAGTACTTC.

The J gene is TRBJ1-2, the V gene TRBV6-2 or TRBV6-3; 7 bases map to TRBD1. The CDR3 is 14 amino acids. The germline CDR1 and CDR2 sequences are MNHEY and SVGEGT. Trimming cost V 0 bases and J 4 bases; bases outside gene matches: 2. CDR3 sequence (DNA): TGTGCCAGCAGTTACTCGGGACAGACCTATGGCTACACCTTC. It encodes CASSYSGQTYGYTF.

This clonotype was detected many times. The gene calls are TRBV7-9 and TRBJ1-2; perhaps TRBD1 as D (5 bases). In germline, CDR1 is SEHNR, CDR2 FQNEAQ (reference sequence). V lost 5 bases and J lost 2, with 12 bases in between. The CDR3 is made up of 14 amino acids. The CDR3 DNA sequence: TGTGCCAGCAGCGGGACGGGGGGAAACTATGGCTACACCTTC. It translates to CASSGTGGNYGYTF. The full variable domain, its missing parts supplied by reference TRBV7-9 and TRBJ1-2, is DTGVSQNPRHKITKRGQNVTFRCDPISEHNRLYWYRQTLGQGPEFLTYFQNEAQLEKSRLLSDRFSAERPKGSFSTLEIQRTEQGDSAMYLCASSGTGGNYGYTFGSGTRLTVV.

This clonotype was detected a few times. This chain links TRBV6-5 with TRBJ2-7, with 9 bases aligning to TRBD2. V lost 4 bases and J lost 0; bases outside the gene matches: 7. The length of the CDR3 is 16 residues. Germline assignment: CDR1 MNHEY and CDR2 SVGAGI. Here the CDR3 reads CASSSLLAGDSYEQYF. CDR3 sequence (DNA): TGTGCCAGCAGTTCATTATTAGCGGGAGACTCCTACGAGCAGTACTTC.

A remark on this clonotype: One junction end disagrees with the germline gene, perhaps due to a read error. V usage is TRBV5-5 and J usage is TRBJ2-7; 7 positions match TRBD2. Germline V lookup: CDR1 SGHKS, CDR2 YYEKEE (reference sequence). There are 15 residues in the CDR3. CDR3 loop: CASSSPGTNIYEQYF. The CDR3 bases are TGTGCCAGCAGCTCCCCCGGGACTAACATCTACGAACAGTACTTC.

This clonotype was observed at least ten times. The chain combines TRBV11-2 with TRBJ1-1; 7 bases agree with TRBD1. The CDR3 is made up of 15 amino acids. Trimming removed 4 bases from V and 1 base from J; junction bases left unmatched: 6. CDR1 and CDR2 (germline): SGHAT, FQNNGV. This chain's CDR3 is CASSSMGQPNTEAFF. The CDR3, as DNA: TGTGCCAGCAGCTCCATGGGACAGCCGAACACTGAAGCTTTCTTT.

This clonotype was picked up a small number of times. This chain links TRBV20-1 with TRBJ2-2; D possibly uses TRBD1 or TRBD2 (5 bases each). The CDR3 totals 13 residues. V was clipped by 5 bases and J by 0 bases, with 7 bases between them. Germline assignment: CDR1 DFQATT and CDR2 SNEGSKA (reference sequence). The CDR3 here is CSARGANTGELFF. CDR3 sequence (DNA): TGCAGTGCTCGAGGGGCGAACACCGGGGAGCTGTTTTTT.

This clonotype was seen only a few times. This chain links TRBV10-3 with TRBJ2-1; D unresolved. Germline CDR1 is ENHRY and CDR2 is SYGVKD. CDR3 length: 12 residues. Trimming cost V 4 bases and J 6 bases, with 7 bases left between them. The CDR3 bases are TGTGCCATCAGTGGGTCTGGCAATGAGCAGTTCTTC. Protein: CAISGSGNEQFF.

The table lists this clonotype with a few counts. CDR3 sequence (DNA): TGTGCCAGCAGCTTAGCAGGGCACGAAAAACTGTTTTTT. This gives the protein CASSLAGHEKLFF. The chain uses TRBV7-9 and TRBJ1-4; D is undetermined. CDR1 and CDR2 from the germline V gene are SEHNR and FQNEAQ (reference sequence). V lost 0 bases and J 8 bases, leaving 7 bases between the germline ends. This CDR3 contains 13 residues. Full variable domain (missing parts from reference TRBV7-9 and TRBJ1-4): DTGVSQNPRHKITKRGQNVTFRCDPISEHNRLYWYRQTLGQGPEFLTYFQNEAQLEKSRLLSDRFSAERPKGSFSTLEIQRTEQGDSAMYLCASSLAGHEKLFFGSGTQLSVL.

This clonotype showed up many times. This chain links TRBV7-9 with TRBJ2-7, with D possibly called TRBD1 or TRBD2 (6 bases each). The length of the CDR3 is 13 residues. The germline V and J ends were trimmed by 1 base and 6 bases, with 10 bases remaining between them. Germline V CDR1 and CDR2: SEHNR, FQNEAQ (reference sequence). This chain's CDR3 is CASSLGGGIEQYF. CDR3 in DNA: TGTGCCAGCAGCTTAGGAGGGGGGATCGAGCAGTACTTC.

This clonotype has more than one count but fewer than ten. Here the CDR3 DNA reads TGTGCCAGCAGCTGGACTAGCTATAGCACAGATACGCAGTATTTT. It is translated as CASSWTSYSTDTQYF. The rearrangement joins TRBV7-3 to TRBJ2-3, with TRBD2 identical over 8 bases. In germline, CDR1 is SGHTA, CDR2 FQGTGA. The CDR3 is 15 amino acids. With V trimmed by 4 bases and J by 0 bases, 3 bases remained unmatched.

This clonotype was found a few times. The chain uses TRBV6-1 and TRBJ2-1; TRBD2 matches 12 bases. CDR3 length: 14 amino acids. CDR1 is MNHNS and CDR2 is SASEGT in the germline V gene. J lost 7 bases, V lost 6 bases, and 4 bases had no gene match. CDR3 residues: CASRWTSGTNEQFF. Here the CDR3 DNA reads TGTGCCAGCAGATGGACTAGCGGGACGAATGAGCAGTTCTTC.

This clonotype was seen ten or more times. The chain employs TRBV11-2 and TRBJ2-3; D is uncertain. Germline CDR1 reads SGHAT; CDR2 reads FQNNGV. Trimming took off 5 bases at V and 4 bases at J, with 13 bases between the two ends. CDR3 length: 14 residues. CDR3 coding DNA: TGTGCCAGCAGCCCTCCCAAAAAGGCAGATACGCAGTATTTT. It encodes CASSPPKKADTQYF.

This clonotype was seen ten or more times. The V and J genes are TRBV4-1 and TRBJ2-1, with 10 bases identical to TRBD2. The CDR3 sequence is 16 residues long. The junction had 2 bases not matched to a gene; V was cut back by 1 base and J by 2 bases. Germline V gives CDR1 MGHRA, CDR2 YSYEKL. CDR3 sequence reads: CASSQAGTSAYNEQFF. CDR3 DNA sequence: TGCGCCAGCAGCCAAGCCGGGACTAGCGCCTACAATGAGCAGTTCTTC.

The chain uses TRBV29-1 and TRBJ2-2; maybe TRBD1 (6 bases). Germline V gene lookup returns CDR1 SQVTM and CDR2 ANQGSEA. The V gene lost 0 bases and the J gene lost 4 bases, with 9 bases spanning the gap. CDR3 length: 14 residues. The CDR3 here is CSVEEGRGTGELFF. DNA for the CDR3: TGCAGCGTTGAAGAGGGCAGGGGCACCGGGGAGCTGTTTTTT.

This clonotype was seen a handful of times. This sequence joins TRBV12-3 or TRBV12-4 and TRBJ2-3, with TRBD1 matching over 8 bases. Trimming removed 0 bases from V and 4 bases from J; junction bases left unmatched: 9. This CDR3 has 17 residues. The CDR3 DNA is TGTGCCAGCAGTTTAGCCCCGACAGGGGTTAGTTCAGATACGCAGTATTTT. Translation gives CASSLAPTGVSSDTQYF.

This chain uses TRBV20-1 with TRBJ1-4; tentatively, D is TRBD1 (5 bases). The V and J ends lost 6 bases and 5 bases respectively, with 10 bases between them. Looked up from germline, CDR1 is DFQATT and CDR2 is SNEGSKA (reference sequence). The CDR3 has 12 residues. The CDR3 DNA reads as TGCAGTGCAACCCCAGGGAATGAAAAACTGTTTTTT. This sequence encodes CSATPGNEKLFF.

In its sample, this clonotype was seen many times. The V gene is TRBV24-1, the J gene TRBJ2-1; possible D gene TRBD1, 7 bases. The V and J ends lost 2 bases and 9 bases respectively, with 16 bases between them. This CDR3 has 15 residues. CDR1 is KGHDR, CDR2 SFDVKD, per germline. The CDR3 reads CATSDYWGAGGEQFF. CDR3 DNA: TGTGCCACCAGTGATTATTGGGGGGCAGGGGGTGAGCAGTTCTTC.